The next 4 T cell receptor beta chains were all read from a single sample in a study of cytomegalovirus exposure and HLA in healthy donors. It was with 60 Vbeta and 13 Jbeta primers that the PCR ran. Method: immunoSEQ multiplex PCR; TCRdb's copy keeps in-frame clones and lacks some. The data show over 110,000 clones, approximately 79% seen once. Sequenced material: PBMCs. The origin of the receptors is a woman aged 45-59 years in good health and CMV-seropositive.

This clone has just one count. This chain connects TRBV7-9 to TRBJ1-1; D perhaps matches TRBD1 (5 bases). V was trimmed by 2 bases and J by 6 bases, leaving 10 bases between them. Germline V gene lookup returns CDR1 SEHNR and CDR2 FQNEAQ (reference sequence). CDR3 length: 13 amino acids. CDR3 region: CASSLIGAAEAFF. CDR3 coding DNA: TGTGCCAGCAGCTTAATTGGGGCTGCTGAAGCTTTCTTT.

This clone was picked up one time. The chain uses TRBV4-3 and TRBJ2-1; a possible D gene is TRBD2 (5 bases). Per the germline V gene, CDR1 is LGHNA and CDR2 is YSLEER. The length of the CDR3 is 16 residues. V lost 3 bases and J 3 bases, leaving 15 bases between the germline ends. CDR3 bases: TGCGCCAGCAGCCAGGCCCATGAGGGCTACTACAATGAGCAGTTCTTC. As protein: CASSQAHEGYYNEQFF.

V usage is TRBV28 and J usage is TRBJ1-2; 10 nucleotides match TRBD1. The V gene end was trimmed by 5 bases and the J gene end by 4 bases; junction bases not matched to a gene: 7. Germline V CDR1 and CDR2: MDHEN, SYDVKM. This CDR3 has 15 residues. The CDR3: CASSTTGGGGYGYTF. DNA of the CDR3: TGTGCCAGCAGTACGACAGGGGGCGGAGGCTATGGCTACACCTTC.

The chain uses TRBV5-1 and TRBJ2-3; D is possibly TRBD2 (5 bases). The CDR3 sequence is 13 residues long. V lost 2 bases to trimming and J lost 3 bases, with 7 bases between them. CDR1 is SGHRS and CDR2 is YFSETQ in the germline V gene. The CDR3 sequence: CASSFGLTDTQYF. In nucleotides, the CDR3 is TGCGCCAGCAGCTTTGGACTTACAGATACGCAGTATTTT.